A single sample is the source of the 20 T cell receptor beta chains below, sequenced in a study of blood T cell repertoires in COVID-19. The assay was immunoSEQ multiplex PCR, and TCRdb's table has in-frame clones only and misses some. The sample contains around 260,000 clones, around 86% of which appear only once. Material for sequencing was peripheral blood. The receptors come from a woman in her twenties or thirties with active or convalescent COVID-19.

The V and J genes are TRBV7-6 and TRBJ2-1, with TRBD2 matching 10 bases. Germline CDR1 reads SGHVS; CDR2 reads FNYEAQ. Trimming removed 3 bases from V and 5 bases from J; junction bases left unmatched: 7. CDR3 length: 16 residues. CDR3: CASSLATSGNNNEQFF. The DNA for the CDR3 is TGTGCCAGCAGCTTGGCCACTAGCGGGAACAACAATGAGCAGTTCTTC. Variable domain in full (rest from reference TRBV7-6 and TRBJ2-1): GAGVSQSPRYKVTKRGQDVALRCDPISGHVSLYWYRQALGQGPEFLTYFNYEAQQDKSGLPNDRFSAERPEGSISTLTIQRTEQRDSAMYRCASSLATSGNNNEQFFGPGTRLTVL.

Written as DNA, the CDR3 is TGTGCCAGCAGCGGGACAGGGGGCGGCACTGAAGCTTTCTTT. Its protein product is CASSGTGGGTEAFF. The genes are TRBV25-1 and TRBJ1-1; 12 bases are shared with TRBD1. V lost 6 bases to trimming and J lost 4 bases; unmatched junction nucleotides: 3. Germline lookup yields CDR1 MGHDK and CDR2 SYGVNS. CDR3 length: 14 amino acids.

The chain uses TRBV30 and TRBJ1-6, with D unclear. The V gene lost 3 bases and the J gene lost 7 bases, with 13 bases spanning the gap. Per the germline V gene, CDR1 is GTSNPN and CDR2 is SVGIG (reference sequence). This CDR3 region has 14 residues. The DNA for the CDR3 is TGTGCCTGGAGCGCCCTAGCGCCCAATTCACCCCTCCACTTT. Amino acid sequence: CAWSALAPNSPLHF. Looking up the rest from reference TRBV30 and TRBJ1-6 gives the full variable domain: SQTIHQWPATLVQPVGSPLSLECTVEGTSNPNLYWYRQAAGRGLQLLFYSVGIGQISSEVPQNLSASRPQDRQFILSSKKLLLSDSGFYLCAWSALAPNSPLHFGNGTRLTVT.

This clone turned up a few times. The rearrangement links TRBV5-5 to TRBJ1-3, with D tentatively TRBD1 (6 bases). Between the trimmed V and J ends, which lost 4 bases and 4 bases, there was a span of 15 bases. The germline gives CDR1 SGHKS, CDR2 YYEKEE (reference sequence). This CDR3 is 15 amino acids long. The CDR3 is CASSPRGAGGNTIYF. The CDR3 DNA is TGTGCCAGCAGCCCCAGGGGAGCGGGGGGAAACACCATATATTTT.

This clone was detected only a few times. The CDR3 bases are TGTGCCAGCAGCACCTCTTTCGGGAATTATGGCTACACCTTC. It encodes CASSTSFGNYGYTF. This chain joins TRBV21-1 and TRBJ1-2. TRBV21-1 counts as a pseudogene. The CDR3 has 14 residues.

A single count supports this clone. V and J are TRBV9 and TRBJ2-2; the D gene is possibly TRBD1 (6 bases). Germline lookup yields CDR1 SGDLS and CDR2 YYNGEE. The CDR3 extends over 15 amino acids. V lost 4 bases to trimming and J lost 0 bases, with 10 bases between them. CDR3 loop: CASSFTGSNTGELFF. The CDR3 nucleotides read TGTGCCAGCAGCTTTACAGGGTCGAACACCGGGGAGCTGTTTTTT. Full variable domain (outside the CDR3, taken from reference TRBV9 and TRBJ2-2): DSGVTQTPKHLITATGQRVTLRCSPRSGDLSVYWYQQSLDQGLQFLIQYYNGEERAKGNILERFSAQQFPDLHSELNLSSLELGDSALYFCASSFTGSNTGELFFGEGSRLTVL.

The chain has TRBV28 and TRBJ1-2; D is perhaps TRBD1 (6 bases). The CDR3 extends over 15 amino acids. Per the germline V gene, CDR1 is MDHEN and CDR2 is SYDVKM. The ends were cut back, 6 bases at V and 8 bases at J, with 22 bases in the middle. The chain's CDR3 is CASSVPRGGSEGYTF. The CDR3 DNA reads TGTGCCAGCAGCGTTCCGAGGGGGGGGAGTGAGGGCTACACCTTC.

V gene TRBV28 combines with J gene TRBJ1-1; D perhaps matches TRBD1 (5 bases). The CDR3 is 15 residues long. Germline V gives CDR1 MDHEN, CDR2 SYDVKM. Trimming cost V 5 bases and J 5 bases, with 18 bases left between them. CDR3 DNA sequence: TGTGCCAGCAGTCCCCGCCGGGGGGGAGGGACTGAAGCTTTCTTT. Protein sequence: CASSPRRGGGTEAFF.

The chain employs TRBV9 and TRBJ2-3; no reliable D call. This CDR3 region has 13 residues. Trimming shortened V by 0 bases and J by 4 bases, and 6 bases separated the two germline ends. Per the germline V gene, CDR1 is SGDLS and CDR2 is YYNGEE. CDR3 in DNA: TGTGCCAGCAGCGTAGCTCTCCCAGATACGCAGTATTTT. Protein sequence: CASSVALPDTQYF.

The rearrangement joins TRBV7-6 to TRBJ2-1; 9 bases fit TRBD1. J lost 6 bases, V lost 5 bases, and 11 bases had no gene match. This CDR3 is built from 16 residues. Germline V gives CDR1 SGHVS, CDR2 FNYEAQ. The CDR3 DNA is TGTGCCAGCAGCCTCTTACCGGGACAGGGCGCCAATGAGCAGTTCTTC. Its protein product is CASSLLPGQGANEQFF.

The chain links TRBV2 to TRBJ2-5; tentatively, D is TRBD1 (5 bases). The CDR3 loop spans 12 amino acids. The V end lost 4 bases, the J end lost 4 bases, and 7 bases lay between the germline ends. Germline V gene lookup returns CDR1 SNHLY and CDR2 FYNNEI. CDR3 coding DNA: TGTGCCAGCAGTGGACAGATAGAGACCCAGTACTTC. Protein product: CASSGQIETQYF.

V and J are TRBV18 and TRBJ1-3; a weak D match, TRBD1 (5 bases). V dropped 3 bases and J dropped 11 bases, with 14 bases sitting between them. The germline V gene has CDR1 KGHSH and CDR2 LQKENI. This CDR3 contains 13 residues. CDR3 amino acids: CASSPGQELPIYF. The DNA of the CDR3 is TGTGCCAGCTCACCGGGGCAGGAGCTACCCATATATTTT.

This clone appeared once. The V call is TRBV6-5, the J call TRBJ2-7; 10 positions match TRBD1. There are 14 residues in the CDR3. Germline loops: CDR1 MNHEY, CDR2 SVGAGI. Losses at the gene ends were 4 bases for V and 4 bases for J; bases not matched to a gene: 4. DNA of the CDR3: TGTGCCAGCAGTTTGGGACAGGGGAGGTACGAGCAGTACTTC. As protein: CASSLGQGRYEQYF.

This sequence joins TRBV6-1 and TRBJ1-2; no reliable D call. Trimming pared 6 bases from V and 1 base from J, leaving 12 bases between. The length of the CDR3 is 14 residues. Looked up from germline, CDR1 is MNHNS and CDR2 is SASEGT. The CDR3 spells CASSRGGSNYGYTF. Written as DNA, the CDR3 is TGTGCCAGCAGCCGGGGAGGCAGTAACTATGGCTACACCTTC.

The chain carries TRBV3-1 (or the pseudogene TRBV3-2) and TRBJ2-2; the match to TRBD1 covers 9 bases. The CDR3 covers 16 residues. CDR1 and CDR2 from the germline V gene are LGHDT and YNNKEL (reference sequence). Germline trimming cut 3 bases from V and 1 base from J; bases unmatched to any gene: 3. The CDR3 nucleotides read TGTGCCAGCAGCCACCCGGACAGGGGGAACACCGGGGAGCTGTTTTTT. This codes for CASSHPDRGNTGELFF.

The gene calls are TRBV6-5 and TRBJ2-3; tentative D call: TRBD1 (6 bases). V lost 0 bases and J lost 1, with 11 bases in between. Germline V gives CDR1 MNHEY, CDR2 SVGAGI. The CDR3 consists of 16 residues. The CDR3 region is CASSYSRGLGTDTQYF. CDR3 nucleotides: TGTGCCAGCAGTTACTCTAGGGGGTTGGGCACAGATACGCAGTATTTT.

The chain couples TRBV6-5 to TRBJ1-4; 10 bases are shared with TRBD1. The CDR3 length is 14 residues. The germline V gene encodes CDR1 MNHEY and CDR2 SVGAGI. After removal of 9 bases from V and 6 bases from J, the junction contained 7 bases not matched to a gene. CDR3 nucleotide sequence: TGTGCCAGAGTGGGAGGGACAGGGGATGAAAAACTGTTTTTT. Translated, it gives CARVGGTGDEKLFF.

This clone was detected only once. This rearrangement joins TRBV18 to TRBJ2-7; 8 nucleotides agree with TRBD1. CDR3 length: 14 residues. Germline V lookup: CDR1 KGHSH, CDR2 LQKENI. The trim removed 0 bases at V and 5 bases at J, leaving 3 bases unmatched. The CDR3 DNA reads as TGTGCCAGCTCACCACCAACGGACAGGGACGAGCAGTACTTC. This sequence encodes CASSPPTDRDEQYF.

V is TRBV20-1 and J is TRBJ1-2, with 7 nucleotides matching TRBD1. There are 11 residues in the CDR3. Unmatched junction bases numbered 1, after V lost 5 bases and J lost 4 bases. Germline V gene sequence: CDR1 DFQATT, CDR2 SNEGSKA (reference sequence). This CDR3 reads CSAGTVYGYTF. The DNA of the CDR3 is TGCAGTGCTGGGACAGTCTATGGCTACACCTTC.

V usage is TRBV27 and J usage is TRBJ1-4; weak D call: TRBD1 (5 bases). Germline CDR1 MNHEY, CDR2 SMNVEV (reference sequence). V was shortened by 2 bases and J by 8 bases, with 12 bases between the two germline ends. CDR3 length equals 14 residues. CDR3 DNA sequence: TGTGCCAGCAGTTTAAGGCAGGGTGGGGAAAAACTGTTTTTT. Translating gives CASSLRQGGEKLFF. Complete variable domain (other parts from reference TRBV27 and TRBJ1-4): EAQVTQNPRYLITVTGKKLTVTCSQNMNHEYMSWYRQDPGLGLRQIYYSMNVEVTDKGDVPEGYKVSRKEKRNFPLILESPSPNQTSLYFCASSLRQGGEKLFFGSGTQLSVL.